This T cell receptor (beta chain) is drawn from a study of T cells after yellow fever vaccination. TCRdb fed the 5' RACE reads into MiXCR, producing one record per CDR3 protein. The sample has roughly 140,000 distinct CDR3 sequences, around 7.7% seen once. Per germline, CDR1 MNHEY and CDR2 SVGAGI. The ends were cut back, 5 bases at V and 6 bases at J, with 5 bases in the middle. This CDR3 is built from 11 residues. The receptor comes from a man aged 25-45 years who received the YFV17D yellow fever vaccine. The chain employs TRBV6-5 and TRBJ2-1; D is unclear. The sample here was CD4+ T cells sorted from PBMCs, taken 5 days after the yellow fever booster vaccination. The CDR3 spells CASSNANEQFF. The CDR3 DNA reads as TGTGCCAGCAGTAATGCCAATGAGCAGTTCTTC.